The clone carrying this T cell receptor beta chain was seen repeatedly, ten times or more. What it binds is unknown. MiXCR, run by TCRdb on the 5' RACE reads, gives a single entry per CDR3 protein. The sample lists roughly 150,000 distinct CDR3 sequences, 6.5% to 8.5% occurring once. These data originate in a study of T cells after yellow fever vaccination. The ends were cut back, 10 bases at V and 5 bases at J, with 17 bases in the middle. Germline-derived CDR1 and CDR2 are SEHNR and FQNEAQ (reference sequence). The CDR3 has 13 residues. The study, taken as a whole, reports: Most primary-vaccination clones recurred post-booster (roughly 96% CD4, about 90% CD8). Researchers noted that a small share of clonotypes showed up in both CD4 and CD8 compartments. Sorted repertoires could include abundant contaminating clonotypes from bulk cells.

This receptor was identified in a man aged 30 to 39 who received the YFV17D yellow fever vaccine. Specimen: CD4+ T cells sorted from PBMCs, collected 5 days after the yellow fever booster vaccination. This chain links TRBV7-9 with TRBJ2-5; weak D call: TRBD2 (5 bases). The CDR3 sequence is CATEQSGGETQYF. For the CDR3, the DNA is TGTGCCACCGAACAGAGCGGTGGTGAGACCCAGTACTTC.